Following are 14 T cell receptor beta chains from one sample sequenced in a study of cytomegalovirus exposure and HLA in healthy donors. Researchers ran the PCR with 60 Vbeta and 13 Jbeta primers. Profiled with immunoSEQ multiplex PCR; TCRdb holds only in-frame clones, not every one. The sample yields 100,000 or so clones, 65% to 80% seen once. Sequencing input: PBMCs. These TCRs come from a female donor in good health and CMV-seronegative.

V and J are TRBV27 and TRBJ2-3; 7 nucleotides line up with TRBD1. The V gene's germline CDR1 is MNHEY and CDR2 SMNVEV (reference sequence). The ends lost 3 bases at V and 7 bases at J; junction bases unmatched: 4. The CDR3 is 13 amino acids. Here the CDR3 reads CASSFSTGNTQYF. In DNA, the CDR3 is TGTGCCAGCAGTTTCTCGACAGGGAATACGCAGTATTTT.

This clone has only one observation. The junction and the germline gene differ at one end; a read error may be behind it. V usage is TRBV6-1 and J usage is TRBJ2-5; 8 positions match TRBD1. The V gene's germline CDR1 is MNHNS and CDR2 SASEGT. This CDR3 contains 15 residues. CDR3 DNA: TGTACCAGCAGCGAAGACAGGGGCGCGTGGGAGACCCAGTACTTC. It translates to CTSSEDRGAWETQYF.

The chain uses TRBV25-1 and TRBJ2-7; 7 bases are a match to TRBD1. Germline-derived CDR1 and CDR2 are MGHDK and SYGVNS. The CDR3 is 12 residues long. V trimming: 6 bases; J trimming: 5 bases; junction bases outside the gene matches: 4. CDR3 residues: CASRQGSNEQYF. The CDR3, as DNA: TGTGCCAGCAGACAGGGGAGCAACGAGCAGTACTTC.

V gene TRBV5-1 combines with J gene TRBJ2-5; D is possibly TRBD1 (6 bases). V was pared by 0 bases and J by 3 bases, with 12 bases between. Germline CDR1 is SGHRS and CDR2 is YFSETQ. CDR3 length equals 15 residues. As DNA, the CDR3 is TGCGCCAGCAGCTTGGAGTCAGGGGCTAAAGAGACCCAGTACTTC. The encoded protein is CASSLESGAKETQYF.

This rearrangement joins TRBV27 to TRBJ2-1; TRBD2 aligns across 8 bases. Trimming took 4 bases from V and 4 from J; bases not matched to a gene: 3. In germline, CDR1 is MNHEY, CDR2 SMNVEV (reference sequence). This CDR3 is built from 14 residues. The CDR3 spells CASSSSGGYNEQFF. DNA of the CDR3: TGTGCCAGCAGTTCCAGCGGGGGTTACAATGAGCAGTTCTTC.

The chain employs TRBV7-9 and TRBJ2-1, with 7 positions matching TRBD2. Germline loops: CDR1 SEHNR, CDR2 FQNEAQ (reference sequence). This CDR3 is built from 14 residues. Trimming took 3 bases from V and 8 from J; bases not matched to a gene: 7. The CDR3 is CASSFSGGGDEQFF. As DNA, the CDR3 is TGTGCCAGCAGCTTCAGTGGGGGAGGGGATGAGCAGTTCTTC.

The chain uses TRBV5-4 and TRBJ2-6; 7 nucleotides agree with TRBD2. CDR1 is SGHNT and CDR2 is YYREEE in the germline V gene (reference sequence). J lost 2 bases, V lost 0 bases, and 2 bases had no gene match. The CDR3 contains 16 residues. The CDR3 sequence is CASSLVRGAGANVLTF. As DNA, the CDR3 is TGTGCCAGCAGCTTGGTCCGGGGGGCTGGGGCCAACGTCCTGACTTTC.

This rearrangement joins TRBV6-1 to TRBJ1-5, with TRBD1 identical over 7 bases. Germline CDR1 is MNHNS and CDR2 is SASEGT. CDR3 length: 15 amino acids. Trimming at V came to 7 bases and at J to 3 bases, leaving 9 bases not matched to a gene. The CDR3 region is CASTGTEVFNQPQHF. The CDR3 nucleotides read TGTGCCAGCACCGGGACAGAAGTTTTCAATCAGCCCCAGCATTTT.

This sequence joins TRBV6-6 and TRBJ2-3, with TRBD2 matching over 7 bases. This CDR3 comprises 13 residues. Germline CDR1 and CDR2: MNHNY and SVGAGI (reference sequence). The ends lost 8 bases at V and 2 bases at J; junction bases unmatched: 4. In nucleotides, the CDR3 is TGTGCCAGCTTCGGGGGGTTCACAGATACGCAGTATTTT. Its protein product is CASFGGFTDTQYF.

CDR3 in DNA: TGTGCTAGTGGTTTGCCGCGGACAGGGATAAACACCGGGGAGCTGTTTTTT. It is translated as CASGLPRTGINTGELFF. The rearrangement links TRBV12-5 to TRBJ2-2, with 8 bases lining up with TRBD1. The CDR3 length is 17 residues. The germline V gene encodes CDR1 LGHNT and CDR2 FRNRAP. The trim removed 2 bases at V and 2 bases at J, leaving 7 bases unmatched.

V gene TRBV6-4 combines with J gene TRBJ2-2; 7 bases are shared with TRBD1. The V gene end was trimmed by 5 bases and the J gene end by 8 bases; junction bases not matched to a gene: 20. The V gene's germline CDR1 is MRHNA and CDR2 SNTAGT. The CDR3 is 18 amino acids. In DNA form, the CDR3 reads TGTGCCAGCAGTTCTGTACTACGGGACAGACCTTTGGATGGGGAGCTGTTTTTT. Protein sequence: CASSSVLRDRPLDGELFF.

V gene TRBV6-1 combines with J gene TRBJ2-5, with D possibly TRBD2 on 5 matching bases. In germline, CDR1 is MNHNS, CDR2 SASEGT. The CDR3 runs 16 residues. The V end lost 2 bases, the J end lost 2 bases, and 15 bases lay between the germline ends. The DNA of the CDR3 is TGTGCCAGCAGTGAACAACCCAGCGGATTACAAGAGACCCAGTACTTC. Residues: CASSEQPSGLQETQYF.

This clone has more than one count but fewer than ten. The gene calls are TRBV18 and TRBJ1-4; no reliable D call. The germline V and J ends were trimmed by 2 bases and 8 bases, with 9 bases remaining between them. The CDR3 extends over 13 amino acids. Germline V gene data show CDR1 as KGHSH and CDR2 as LQKENI. The CDR3: CASSPRDSEKLFF. The CDR3 DNA is TGTGCCAGCTCACCAAGAGACTCGGAAAAACTGTTTTTT.

The rearrangement links TRBV27 to TRBJ1-2; D unresolved. V shed 5 bases and J shed 4 bases, with 17 bases lying between them. Germline V gives CDR1 MNHEY, CDR2 SMNVEV (reference sequence). The CDR3 runs 15 residues. Here the CDR3 reads CASSPGRQTRYGYTF. The CDR3 DNA is TGTGCCAGCAGTCCAGGCCGGCAGACACGCTATGGCTACACCTTC.